One and the same sample provided the 21 T cell receptor delta chains below, sequenced in a study of gamma-delta chains in newborns, infants, children (dated by TCRdb to between 2018 and 2021). Reads for this sample came from an Illumina MiSeq. TCRdb called clones afresh from the public reads with CATT; identical DNA rows were later merged. The sample includes roughly 5,100 delta-chain clones, with roughly 40% observed a single time. 13% to 15% of the sample lies in the top ten. Sample: blood. These TCRs come from a child who received the measles vaccine.

This clone has a handful of counts. This sample also contains other DNA sequences that code for the same CDR3. This chain links TRDV2 with TRDJ1; 9 nucleotides align to TRDD2. The CDR3 length is 22 residues. V lost 0 bases to trimming and J lost 0 bases; unmatched junction nucleotides: 22. Per germline, CDR1 GEAIGNYY and CDR2 EKD. In DNA, the CDR3 is TGTGCCTGTGACACCCCCCAGGCCTTCCTACGATCCGGGATACCCTACACCGATAAACTCATCTTT. It yields the protein CACDTPQAFLRSGIPYTDKLIF.

The chain carries TRDV1 and TRDJ1, with TRDD3 matching 9 bases. J was trimmed by 2 bases and V by 0 bases; bases with no gene match: 22. Germline CDR1 and CDR2: TSWWSYY and QGS. The CDR3 extends over 22 amino acids. The CDR3 protein is CALGELSILYMLLGENTDKLIF. CDR3 DNA: TGTGCTCTTGGGGAACTGAGCATACTGTATATGCTACTGGGGGAAAATACCGATAAACTCATCTTT.

This clone was found a few times. This chain connects TRDV3 to TRDJ1; weak D call: TRDD3 (5 bases). V lost 4 bases, J lost 4 bases, and 16 bases lay in between. Germline CDR1 reads TVYSNPD; CDR2 reads GDNSRS (reference sequence). The CDR3 contains 13 residues. CDR3 sequence (DNA): TGTGCCTCTAAGATCCTCTGGGACGATAAACTCATCTTT. Residues: CASKILWDDKLIF. Drawing the rest from reference TRDV3 and TRDJ1, the complete variable domain is CDKVTQSSPDQTVASGSEVVLLCTYDTVYSNPDLFWYRIRPDYSFQFVFYGDNSRSEGADFTQGRFSVKHILTQKAFHLVISPVRTEDSATYYCASKILWDDKLIFGKGTRVTVEP.

The J gene is TRDJ1, the V gene TRDV3, with 9 positions matching TRDD3. The trim removed 2 bases at V and 1 base at J, leaving 26 bases unmatched. The CDR3 sequence is 21 residues long. CDR1 TVYSNPD and CDR2 GDNSRS come from the germline V gene (reference sequence). CDR3 in amino acids: CAFGGSYVYWGTTEFTDKLIF. The CDR3 region has the DNA TGTGCCTTTGGAGGATCCTACGTGTACTGGGGGACCACCGAGTTCACCGATAAACTCATCTTT.

This clone has a handful of counts. A far larger clone is one nucleotide away, so this likely arose from a read error. The chain links TRDV3 to TRDJ1, with D perhaps TRDD3 (5 bases). Germline V gives CDR1 TVYSNPD, CDR2 GDNSRS (reference sequence). The CDR3 loop spans 14 amino acids. V gave up 2 bases and J gave up 5 bases, with 18 bases separating them. The CDR3 region is CAFETQGELDKLIF. The CDR3 bases are TGTGCCTTTGAGACTCAAGGGGAGCTAGATAAACTCATCTTT.

This clone was picked up a small number of times. The V gene is TRDV1, the J gene TRDJ1; D gene unclear. CDR1 is TSWWSYY and CDR2 is QGS in the germline V gene. V was shortened by 1 base and J by 1 base, with 16 bases between the two germline ends. The CDR3 is 17 amino acids. Written as DNA, the CDR3 is TGTGCTCTTGGGGAACGGGGCTTCTACTCCGGCACCGATAAACTCATCTTT. Translating gives CALGERGFYSGTDKLIF.

This clone was recorded a few times. The chain has TRDV3 and TRDJ1; D ambiguous. The CDR3 spans 12 residues. Germline V lookup: CDR1 TVYSNPD, CDR2 GDNSRS (reference sequence). Trimming left V 2 bases short and J 0 bases short, with 7 bases between. The CDR3 reads CAFPLYTDKLIF. DNA for the CDR3: TGTGCCTTTCCGCTGTACACCGATAAACTCATCTTT.

As to this clone: Possible read error: a much larger clone is one base away. J is TRDJ1 and V is TRDV1; 9 nucleotides align to TRDD3. CDR3 length: 26 residues. V trimming: 0 bases; J trimming: 2 bases; junction bases outside the gene matches: 34. In germline, CDR1 is TSWWSYY, CDR2 QGS. In DNA form, the CDR3 reads TGTGCTCTTGGGGAACTTCAGGACTCCCTTTGGGGGATAACTAGTCTGGTTATAGAGAGAACCGATAAACTCATCTTT. As protein: CALGELQDSLWGITSLVIERTDKLIF.

This clone was observed a few times. The genes are TRDV1 and TRDJ1, with 8 bases matching TRDD3. CDR3 length equals 21 residues. The J segment lost 0 bases and the V segment lost 2 bases, leaving 20 bases of the junction unmatched. CDR1 and CDR2 (germline): TSWWSYY, QGS. The CDR3 reads CALGEGDRVLRLGDHTDKLIF. The CDR3 coding sequence is TGTGCTCTTGGGGAAGGGGATAGGGTCCTACGTCTGGGGGACCACACCGATAAACTCATCTTT.

As for this clone: Other DNA sequences in this specimen translate into the identical CDR3. V and J are TRDV1 and TRDJ1, with TRDD3 matching 10 bases. The CDR3 is made up of 22 amino acids. Germline CDR1 reads TSWWSYY; CDR2 reads QGS. The V and J ends lost 2 bases and 6 bases, in that order; junction bases with no gene match: 27. The CDR3 sequence is CALGESSPTGEWGDTLVNKLIF. The CDR3 coding sequence is TGTGCTCTTGGGGAAAGCTCGCCTACTGGGGAGTGGGGGGATACGCTCGTGAATAAACTCATCTTT.

This clone is medium-sized in the sample. Other DNA sequences of this sample code for an identical CDR3. V gene TRAV29/DV5 combines with J gene TRDJ2; 10 nucleotides agree with TRDD3. The CDR3 sequence is 23 residues long. Germline lookup yields CDR1 NSMFDY and CDR2 ISSIKDK. The V gene end was trimmed by 0 bases and the J gene end by 0 bases; junction bases not matched to a gene: 23. The CDR3 DNA reads as TGTGCAGCAAGCGCGGGGTCCCTACGGGGGGATACGCAAAGACCCGCTTTGACAGCACAACTCTTCTTT. Its translation is CAASAGSLRGDTQRPALTAQLFF.

The V call is TRDV2, the J call TRDJ3, with 8 bases fitting TRDD3. Losses at the gene ends were 9 bases for V and 0 bases for J; bases not matched to a gene: 12. CDR1 GEAIGNYY and CDR2 EKD come from the germline V gene. CDR3 length equals 18 residues. The CDR3 DNA reads as TGTGCCCGGACCACAAGGGGATACTCCTCCTGGGACACCCGACAGATGTTTTTC. It yields the protein CARTTRGYSSWDTRQMFF.

This clone showed up just once. V and J are TRDV1 and TRDJ1, with D possibly matching TRDD2 (6 bases). Trimming took off 4 bases at V and 1 base at J, with 28 bases between the two ends. CDR1 is TSWWSYY, CDR2 QGS, per germline. This CDR3 is 20 amino acids long. In nucleotides, the CDR3 is TGTGCTCTTGGGGCCCCGACACTTCCTTTGAGATACTTCGGCACCGATAAACTCATCTTT. This encodes CALGAPTLPLRYFGTDKLIF.

The chain has TRDV1 and TRDJ1; 9 nucleotides match TRDD2. The ends lost 3 bases at V and 0 bases at J; junction bases unmatched: 14. The CDR3 contains 19 residues. Germline CDR1 TSWWSYY, CDR2 QGS. CDR3 sequence: CALGDLPTTITLYTDKLIF. CDR3 nucleotides: TGTGCTCTTGGGGACCTTCCTACAACGATAACCCTGTACACCGATAAACTCATCTTT.

This clone was found a few times. This sequence joins TRDV1 and TRDJ2; 7 nucleotides match TRDD3. Trimming removed 0 bases from V and 2 bases from J; junction bases left unmatched: 21. The CDR3 consists of 22 residues. Germline CDR1 TSWWSYY, CDR2 QGS. The CDR3 protein is CALGELGLWHFYWGRLTAQLFF. As DNA, the CDR3 is TGTGCTCTTGGGGAACTTGGCCTGTGGCATTTCTACTGGGGAAGATTGACAGCACAACTCTTCTTT.

The chain recombines TRDV1 with TRDJ1; possibly TRDD3 for D (6 bases). This CDR3 region has 13 residues. Germline V gene sequence: CDR1 TSWWSYY, CDR2 QGS. V shed 2 bases and J shed 9 bases, with 13 bases lying between them. The CDR3 nucleotides read TGTGCTCTTGGGGAAGGTTTTACTGGGCAACTCATCTTT. Translating gives CALGEGFTGQLIF.

The chain carries TRDV1 and TRDJ1; maybe TRDD3 (5 bases). CDR1 and CDR2 from the germline V gene are TSWWSYY and QGS. CDR3 size: 19 residues. The ends were cut back, 3 bases at V and 1 base at J, with 24 bases in the middle. This CDR3 is CALGDTYGGLKRPTDKLIF. The CDR3 bases are TGTGCTCTTGGGGATACGTACGGGGGCTTAAAGAGACCCACCGATAAACTCATCTTT.

On this clone itself: Because the CDR3's place on the DNA is in doubt, the DNA is left out and the CDR3 is given as listed by TCRdb. The V call is TRAV29/DV5, the J call TRDJ1; no DNA check was done on the table's D call, TRDD3. The CDR3 comprises 24 residues, both ends counted. The germline V gene has CDR1 NSMFDY and CDR2 ISSIKDK. The CDR3 loop reads CSVLLCSNHPQILGPPKYTDKLIF.

In its sample, this clone ranks as medium-sized. The rearrangement joins TRAV29/DV5 to TRDJ1, with 9 bases matching TRDD3. Per the germline V gene, CDR1 is NSMFDY and CDR2 is ISSIKDK. This CDR3 is 15 amino acids long. The junction had 9 bases not matched to a gene; V was cut back by 3 bases and J by 3 bases. CDR3 protein: CAANSARGYADKLIF. Written as DNA, the CDR3 is TGTGCAGCAAATTCGGCGCGGGGATACGCCGATAAACTCATCTTT.

The chain is built from TRDV1 and TRDJ1; 8 nucleotides agree with TRDD3. The germline CDR1 and CDR2 sequences are TSWWSYY and QGS. Trimming took 4 bases from V and 0 from J; bases not matched to a gene: 10. The CDR3 runs 17 residues. CDR3: CALGGSWWGDNTDKLIF. The CDR3 bases are TGTGCTCTTGGGGGTTCTTGGTGGGGGGATAACACCGATAAACTCATCTTT.

By sample share, this clone is medium-sized. CDR3: CACDTVGDQEAAQLFF. The CDR3 DNA sequence: TGTGCCTGTGACACCGTAGGGGATCAGGAGGCAGCACAACTCTTCTTT. The V and J genes are TRDV2 and TRDJ2, with D possibly TRDD3 on 6 matching bases. CDR3 length: 16 amino acids. The germline gives CDR1 GEAIGNYY, CDR2 EKD. V lost 0 bases and J lost 6, with 16 bases in between.